These 29 T cell receptor beta chains were sequenced from one sample in a study of radiotherapy plus CTLA-4 blockade in lung cancer. Measured with immunoSEQ multiplex PCR; TCRdb has only the in-frame clones, and not every one. The data hold 13,000 or so clones, with around 84% observed a single time. The material sequenced was peripheral blood, taken from a patient treated with radiotherapy plus ipilimumab. The receptors were sampled from a human donor with non-small cell lung cancer that progressed on radiotherapy plus ipilimumab.

The genes are TRBV7-9 and TRBJ2-3; 7 bases are a match to TRBD1. Germline V gene data show CDR1 as SEHNR and CDR2 as FQNEAQ (reference sequence). Unmatched junction bases numbered 17, after V lost 5 bases and J lost 6 bases. This CDR3 region has 17 residues. Here the CDR3 DNA reads TGTGCCAGCAGCGAGATCCAAGCGAACAGGGGTCGCGATACGCAGTATTTT. Its translation: CASSEIQANRGRDTQYF.

The gene calls are TRBV2 and TRBJ1-5, with 7 bases lining up with TRBD1. This CDR3 is 14 amino acids long. Per the germline V gene, CDR1 is SNHLY and CDR2 is FYNNEI. V was pared by 3 bases and J by 11 bases, with 10 bases of the junction left unmatched. The CDR3 DNA follows: TGTGCCAGCAGTGAGTCAGGGGGGTATCTAGCCCAGCATTTT. Amino acids: CASSESGGYLAQHF.

This clone was seen only once. In nucleotides, the CDR3 is TGTGCCAGCAGTTGGACAGGGGGCGGAGACACCATATATTTT. This codes for CASSWTGGGDTIYF. The chain carries TRBV9 and TRBJ1-3, with 11 positions matching TRBD1. Trimming at V came to 5 bases and at J to 8 bases, leaving 6 bases not matched to a gene. The CDR3 runs to 14 residues. Germline V lookup: CDR1 SGDLS, CDR2 YYNGEE.

The count of this clone is one. V gene TRBV19 combines with J gene TRBJ1-5; D remains ambiguous. The CDR3 is 13 amino acids. CDR1 is LNHDA and CDR2 is SQIVND in the germline V gene (reference sequence). V shed 2 bases and J shed 9 bases, with 11 bases lying between them. The CDR3 reads CASSIKRNGPQHF. The CDR3 coding sequence is TGTGCCAGTAGTATAAAGAGGAATGGGCCCCAGCATTTT.

The rearrangement uses TRBV11-3 and TRBJ2-3; either TRBD1 or TRBD2 may fit D (6 bases each). Germline-derived CDR1 and CDR2 are SGHNT and YENEEA. CDR3 length: 15 amino acids. Deletions cut 1 base from V and 5 bases from J, with 13 bases between. CDR3 in amino acids: CASSLGQQGGDTQYF. CDR3 sequence (DNA): TGTGCCAGCAGCTTAGGCCAACAGGGAGGAGATACGCAGTATTTT.

The rearrangement joins TRBV29-1 to TRBJ1-5, with D maybe TRBD1 (6 bases). Germline V gene lookup returns CDR1 SQVTM and CDR2 ANQGSEA. This CDR3 comprises 14 residues. The V end was cut by 4 bases, the J end by 6 bases, with 16 bases between. Written as DNA, the CDR3 is TGCAGCGTTGTGGCGGGGGGCGCGGGTCAGCCCCAGCATTTT. It translates to CSVVAGGAGQPQHF.

The rearrangement uses TRBV29-1 and TRBJ1-1; a possible D gene is TRBD1 (6 bases). Germline V gives CDR1 SQVTM, CDR2 ANQGSEA. Trimming removed 1 base at V and 4 bases at J, with 13 bases between. CDR3 length: 14 amino acids. The CDR3 nucleotides are TGCAGCGTTGAAGTGGGACAAAGGGGCACTGAAGCTTTCTTT. Translated: CSVEVGQRGTEAFF.

CDR3 nucleotide sequence: TGTGCCAGCAGACAACTGCCCTACGAGCAGTACTTC. It translates to CASRQLPYEQYF. The chain combines TRBV11-1 with TRBJ2-7, with D hard to call. Trimming removed 6 bases at V and 2 bases at J, with 8 bases between. Looked up from germline, CDR1 is SGHAT and CDR2 is FQDESV (reference sequence). The CDR3 sequence is 12 residues long.

The chain carries TRBV28 and TRBJ2-5; D gene ambiguous. The V end was cut by 6 bases, the J end by 5 bases, with 13 bases between. Germline V CDR1 and CDR2: MDHEN, SYDVKM. There are 13 residues in the CDR3. The chain's CDR3 is CASRRHQPETQYF. The CDR3 DNA is TGTGCCAGCAGACGACACCAACCTGAGACCCAGTACTTC.

A few counts support this clone. This chain connects TRBV13 to TRBJ2-7; D gene unclear. CDR3 size: 13 residues. Germline V gene sequence: CDR1 PRHDT, CDR2 FYEKMQ (reference sequence). Trimming took off 2 bases at V and 6 bases at J, with 11 bases between the two ends. The CDR3 region is CASSLTVKGEQYF. CDR3 in DNA: TGTGCCAGCAGCTTAACGGTCAAGGGCGAGCAGTACTTC.

The chain has TRBV27 and TRBJ2-5; maybe TRBD1 (5 bases). This CDR3 contains 13 residues. Germline CDR1 MNHEY, CDR2 SMNVEV (reference sequence). Trimming stripped 5 bases from V and 7 bases from J, with 14 bases between. The CDR3 DNA is TGTGCCAGCAGTGCCCCAGGGTTGGGGACCCAGTACTTC. This sequence encodes CASSAPGLGTQYF.

This chain joins TRBV5-8 and TRBJ2-1; 10 bases are a match to TRBD2. J gave up 6 bases and V 0 bases, and 6 bases lay outside the gene matches. The CDR3 has 16 residues. Germline V gene sequence: CDR1 SGHTS, CDR2 YDEGEE. DNA for the CDR3: TGTGCCAGCAGCTTGGGGATTGCTAGCGGGGGCAATGAGCAGTTCTTC. Translated, it gives CASSLGIASGGNEQFF. Full variable domain (missing parts from reference TRBV5-8 and TRBJ2-1): EAGVTQSPTHLIKTRGQQATLRCSPISGHTSVYWYQQALGLGLQFLLWYDEGEERNRGNFPPRFSGRQFPNYSSELNVNALELEDSALYLCASSLGIASGGNEQFFGPGTRLTVL.

The chain recombines TRBV7-9 with TRBJ2-2; D not certain. The V gene's germline CDR1 is SEHNR and CDR2 FQNEAQ (reference sequence). Trimming pared 0 bases from V and 6 bases from J, leaving 2 bases between. This CDR3 comprises 12 residues. CDR3: CASSLASGELFF. CDR3 DNA sequence: TGTGCCAGCAGCTTAGCCTCCGGGGAGCTGTTTTTT.

V gene TRBV19 combines with J gene TRBJ1-1, with TRBD1 matching 8 bases. The V gene end was trimmed by 5 bases and the J gene end by 4 bases; junction bases not matched to a gene: 9. The germline V gene has CDR1 LNHDA and CDR2 SQIVND (reference sequence). The CDR3 is made up of 15 amino acids. CDR3: CASSGRTGSFTEAFF. In DNA form, the CDR3 reads TGTGCCAGTAGTGGCCGGACAGGGAGTTTCACTGAAGCTTTCTTT.

V usage is TRBV4-3 and J usage is TRBJ2-6, with D uncertain. Trimming removed 2 bases at V and 1 base at J, with 15 bases between. Germline CDR1 reads LGHNA; CDR2 reads YSLEER. CDR3 size: 18 residues. The CDR3 sequence is CASSQYRVQPSGANVLTF. The DNA of the CDR3 is TGCGCCAGCAGCCAATACAGAGTCCAACCATCTGGGGCCAACGTCCTGACTTTC.

This clone occurred once. In DNA form, the CDR3 reads TGTGCCAGCAGCCGCGAAGTGTCCGGCGCTACTAACTATGGCTACACCTTC. This encodes CASSREVSGATNYGYTF. The genes are TRBV4-2 and TRBJ1-2; no clear D. Between the trimmed V and J ends, which lost 4 bases and 0 bases, there was a span of 18 bases. The CDR3 totals 17 residues. Germline loops: CDR1 LGHNA, CDR2 YNFKEQ.

The chain couples TRBV6-1 to TRBJ2-3; D ambiguous. V was shortened by 4 bases and J by 4 bases, with 18 bases between the two germline ends. There are 16 residues in the CDR3. Germline loops: CDR1 MNHNS, CDR2 SASEGT. CDR3: CASSGEYPVASDTQYF. The CDR3 nucleotides are TGTGCCAGCAGTGGCGAATATCCAGTTGCCTCAGATACGCAGTATTTT.

This clone was seen a few times. The CDR3 DNA sequence: TGCGCCAGCAGCCGGACAGGGGCTCAAGAGACCCAGTACTTC. Its protein is CASSRTGAQETQYF. J is TRBJ2-5 and V is TRBV5-1; 9 bases match TRBD1. The CDR3 is 14 residues long. The trim removed 4 bases at V and 2 bases at J, leaving 3 bases unmatched. CDR1 is SGHRS and CDR2 is YFSETQ in the germline V gene.

This rearrangement joins TRBV7-9 to TRBJ2-7, with D hard to call. The CDR3 has 11 amino acids. Germline CDR1 and CDR2: SEHNR and FQNEAQ (reference sequence). V was shortened by 5 bases and J by 0 bases, with 2 bases between the two germline ends. The CDR3 sequence is CASSHSYEQYF. In DNA form, the CDR3 reads TGTGCCAGCAGCCACTCCTACGAGCAGTACTTC.

The chain combines TRBV2 with TRBJ1-2; tentatively, D is TRBD1 (6 bases). The germline V gene encodes CDR1 SNHLY and CDR2 FYNNEI. Trimming took 5 bases from V and 3 from J, leaving 13 bases between them. CDR3 length: 14 residues. CDR3 coding DNA: TGTGCCAGCAGTTTAGACAGGCGGGACTATGGCTACACCTTC. The encoded protein is CASSLDRRDYGYTF.

The J gene is TRBJ2-4, the V gene TRBV2; maybe TRBD1 (6 bases). This CDR3 is 17 amino acids long. Germline V gives CDR1 SNHLY, CDR2 FYNNEI. The V end lost 4 bases, the J end lost 3 bases, and 19 bases lay between the germline ends. The CDR3 spells CASSGGGVGRVKNIQYF. CDR3 DNA: TGTGCCAGCAGTGGAGGGGGTGTGGGTAGAGTCAAAAACATTCAGTACTTC.

The chain recombines TRBV7-2 with TRBJ2-1; D is possibly TRBD2 (7 bases). This CDR3 contains 15 residues. The V gene lost 4 bases and the J gene lost 5 bases, with 15 bases spanning the gap. The germline CDR1 and CDR2 sequences are SGHTA and FQGNSA. CDR3 region: CASSSGRGAHNEQFF. The CDR3 DNA reads TGTGCCAGCAGCTCAGGGAGGGGGGCCCACAATGAGCAGTTCTTC. Full variable domain (missing parts from reference TRBV7-2 and TRBJ2-1): GAGVSQSPSNKVTEKGKDVELRCDPISGHTALYWYRQSLGQGLEFLIYFQGNSAPDKSGLPSDRFSAERTGGSVSTLTIQRTQQEDSAVYLCASSSGRGAHNEQFFGPGTRLTVL.

The CDR3 reads CASSPQEAVNTQYF. DNA for the CDR3: TGTGCCAGCTCACCACAGGAGGCCGTAAATACGCAGTATTTT. This chain joins TRBV18 and TRBJ2-3; D might be TRBD2 (5 bases). V shed 1 base and J shed 7 bases, with 12 bases lying between them. In germline, CDR1 is KGHSH, CDR2 LQKENI. This CDR3 has 14 residues.

This chain uses TRBV19 with TRBJ1-1; D possibly corresponds to TRBD1 (6 bases). The CDR3 extends over 16 amino acids. The V end was cut by 6 bases, the J end by 1 base, with 18 bases between. CDR1 and CDR2 from the germline V gene are LNHDA and SQIVND (reference sequence). The CDR3 reads CASRAIPGQANTEAFF. CDR3 bases: TGTGCCAGTAGGGCAATCCCGGGACAAGCGAACACTGAAGCTTTCTTT.

V gene TRBV28 combines with J gene TRBJ1-2, with D unclear. Germline-derived CDR1 and CDR2 are MDHEN and SYDVKM. The V and J ends lost 5 bases and 7 bases respectively, with 14 bases between them. CDR3 length equals 13 residues. The CDR3 loop is CASSPSLSIGYTF. In DNA form, the CDR3 reads TGTGCCAGCAGTCCCTCCCTTTCGATTGGCTACACCTTC.

The rearrangement links TRBV7-8 to TRBJ2-5; perhaps TRBD2 as D (6 bases). Trimming stripped 4 bases from V and 11 bases from J, with 14 bases between. CDR1 and CDR2 (germline): SGHVS, FQNEAQ. This CDR3 comprises 12 residues. CDR3 DNA: TGTGCCAGCAGCTCTGATGTCCGGGAGCAGTACTTC. Protein product: CASSSDVREQYF.

The chain recombines TRBV15 with TRBJ2-1; a weak D match, TRBD2 (5 bases). The CDR3 is 13 residues long. V dropped 1 base and J dropped 8 bases, with 9 bases sitting between them. The germline CDR1 and CDR2 sequences are LNHNV and YYDKDF (reference sequence). The CDR3 DNA follows: TGTGCCACCAGCAGAGGGAATAGCGATGAGCAGTTCTTC. It is translated as CATSRGNSDEQFF.

The rearrangement uses TRBV7-3 and TRBJ1-4; a weak D match, TRBD1 (5 bases). Trimming shortened V by 9 bases and J by 13 bases, and 12 bases separated the two germline ends. The CDR3 is made up of 10 amino acids. From germline, CDR1 is SGHTA and CDR2 FQGTGA. CDR3 DNA: TGTGCCAGAGGGGTGGGGATACTGTTTTTT. Protein sequence: CARGVGILFF.

The V call is TRBV11-2, the J call TRBJ1-5, with D tentatively TRBD1 (6 bases). Germline V gives CDR1 SGHAT, CDR2 FQNNGV. V dropped 5 bases and J dropped 6 bases, with 11 bases sitting between them. The CDR3 spans 13 residues. CDR3 amino acids: CASSQQQGQPQHF. The CDR3 nucleotides read TGTGCCAGCAGCCAGCAACAGGGTCAGCCCCAGCATTTT.